This T cell receptor beta chain comes out of a study of blood T cell repertoires in COVID-19. The wider study: COVID-19 samples collected from the United States, Italy and Spain covered acute and convalescent phases. The analysed material was cDNA or gDNA that came from T cells, B-cell-depleted T cells, or PBMCs.

Per the authors' pipeline: The assay estimated nucleated cells by amplifying reference gene primers. Produced via immunoSEQ multiplex PCR; TCRdb's table is partial and in-frame only. For V, J and clone size, that table is used; D and trimming come from the DNA. The sample lists about 340,000 clones, around 80% occurring once. The CDR3 contains 17 residues. V lost 8 bases to trimming and J lost 3 bases, with 24 bases between them. CDR1 is SGHTA and CDR2 is FQGNSA in the germline V gene. This TCR derives from a man younger than 40 with active or convalescent COVID-19. Material for sequencing was peripheral blood. The rearrangement links TRBV7-2 to TRBJ2-3; possible D gene TRBD1, 5 bases. The CDR3 region is CASAGQAVRRVTDTQYF. In DNA, the CDR3 is TGTGCCAGCGCCGGTCAGGCGGTCCGCAGGGTAACAGATACGCAGTATTTT.